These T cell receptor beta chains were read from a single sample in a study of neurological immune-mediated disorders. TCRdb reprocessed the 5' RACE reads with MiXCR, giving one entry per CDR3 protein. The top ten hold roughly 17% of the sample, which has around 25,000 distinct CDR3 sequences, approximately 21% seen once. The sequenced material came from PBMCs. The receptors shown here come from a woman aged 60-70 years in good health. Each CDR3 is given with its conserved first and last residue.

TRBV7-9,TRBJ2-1,CASSLAESSYNEQFF
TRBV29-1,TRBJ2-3,CSVERLAGADTQYF
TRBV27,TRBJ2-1,CASSLWQSYNEQFF
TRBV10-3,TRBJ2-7,CAISDRLTHPYEQYF
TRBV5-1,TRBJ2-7,CASKEPSSYEQYF
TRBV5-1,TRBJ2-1,CASSLTGLAGAGSYNEQFF
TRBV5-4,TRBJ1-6,CASSMGPSDRPKENSPLHF
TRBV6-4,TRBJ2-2,CASSEQSTHTGELFF
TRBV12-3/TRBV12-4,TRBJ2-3,CASSFSGSTDTQYF
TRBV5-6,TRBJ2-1,CDSGGWDNEQFF
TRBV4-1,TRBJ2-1,CASRTEEFRNEQFF
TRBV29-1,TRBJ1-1,CSVHRGLGNTEAFF
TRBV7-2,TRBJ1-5,CASSPRGRGGGEPQHF
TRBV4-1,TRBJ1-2,CASSQNRDSTYGYTF
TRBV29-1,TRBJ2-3,CSVEQGLTDTQYF
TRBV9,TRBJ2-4,CASSVGENIQYF
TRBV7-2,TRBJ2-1,CASSLEGSTYNEQFF
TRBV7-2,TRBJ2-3,CASSRTSGRADTQYF
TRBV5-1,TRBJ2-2,CASRNWDDYTGELFF
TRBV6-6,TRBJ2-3,CASSPGTSSLITDTQYF
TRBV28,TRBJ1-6,CASSLAQGSYNSPLHF
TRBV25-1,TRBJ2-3,CASNSATDTQYF
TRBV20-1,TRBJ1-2,CSALRGVGYGYTF
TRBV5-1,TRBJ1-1,CASSFRVRNTEAFF
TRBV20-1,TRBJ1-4,CSASEGGTGNEKLFF
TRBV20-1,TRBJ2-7,CSASSGRLDEQYF
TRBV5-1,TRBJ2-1,CASTIAEIYNEQFF
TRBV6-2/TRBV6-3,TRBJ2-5,CASSYRPRDLEETQYF
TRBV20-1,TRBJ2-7,CSARVPGGLNEQYF
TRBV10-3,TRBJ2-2,CAISESDTGELFF
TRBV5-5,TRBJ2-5,CASSFYICSALYSGRGETQYF
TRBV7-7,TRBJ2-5,CASSPGTVQETQYF
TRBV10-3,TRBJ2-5,CATGDRGLETQYF
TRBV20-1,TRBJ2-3,CSAREGASTDTQYF
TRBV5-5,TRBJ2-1,CASSQTSGSYNEQFF
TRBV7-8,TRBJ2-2,CASQRGLRGGELFF